This TCR beta chain was identified during a study of regulatory T cells in long-lasting Graves disease. Regarding time point: newly diagnosed GD, antithyroid drugs for less than 3 months. The authors made the TCR library using RNA they extracted from PBMCs. EDTA tubes collected nine milliliters of peripheral blood. CDR3 length equals 13 residues. Between the trimmed V and J ends, which lost 1 base and 4 bases, there was a span of 7 bases. In germline, CDR1 is SGHAT, CDR2 FQNNGV. With iRepertoire HTBI primers and Arm-PCR of CDR3 regions, TCR beta libraries were built. TCRdb recomputed calls from the multiplex PCR reads with MiXCR, one row per CDR3 protein. The sample shows around 420,000 distinct CDR3 sequences, around 16% of them seen only once. At least ten counts were recorded for this clonotype.

This chain links TRBV11-2 with TRBJ1-2; D unresolved. The specimen was peripheral blood mononuclear cells (PBMCs), collected at new diagnosis, from a patient treated with antithyroid drugs. This TCR came from a female donor with Graves disease. The CDR3 protein is CASSLGLGYGYTF. CDR3 in DNA: TGTGCCAGCAGCTTAGGGTTAGGCTATGGCTACACCTTC.